This T cell receptor beta chain was recorded in a study of blood T cell repertoires in COVID-19. The Seattle patients, enrolled during active infection, were followed longitudinally. V shed 5 bases and J 2 bases; nucleotides not matched to a gene: 3. The CDR3 has 16 residues. Germline assignment: CDR1 SGHTA and CDR2 FQGTGA. Original methodology: Amplification from reference gene primers served as the basis for estimated nucleated cell counts. Produced via immunoSEQ multiplex PCR; TCRdb's table is partial and in-frame only. V, J and clone size are those of that table, while D and trimming were read from the DNA. The data show about 150,000 clones, around 85% seen once.

The chain has TRBV7-3 and TRBJ2-3, with TRBD2 identical over 14 bases. Input material: peripheral blood. This sequence was found in a man at least 80 years old with COVID-19, enrolled during active disease. CDR3 in amino acids: CASSRLAGGATDTQYF. In DNA form, the CDR3 reads TGTGCCAGCAGCCGACTAGCGGGGGGGGCCACAGATACGCAGTATTTT.